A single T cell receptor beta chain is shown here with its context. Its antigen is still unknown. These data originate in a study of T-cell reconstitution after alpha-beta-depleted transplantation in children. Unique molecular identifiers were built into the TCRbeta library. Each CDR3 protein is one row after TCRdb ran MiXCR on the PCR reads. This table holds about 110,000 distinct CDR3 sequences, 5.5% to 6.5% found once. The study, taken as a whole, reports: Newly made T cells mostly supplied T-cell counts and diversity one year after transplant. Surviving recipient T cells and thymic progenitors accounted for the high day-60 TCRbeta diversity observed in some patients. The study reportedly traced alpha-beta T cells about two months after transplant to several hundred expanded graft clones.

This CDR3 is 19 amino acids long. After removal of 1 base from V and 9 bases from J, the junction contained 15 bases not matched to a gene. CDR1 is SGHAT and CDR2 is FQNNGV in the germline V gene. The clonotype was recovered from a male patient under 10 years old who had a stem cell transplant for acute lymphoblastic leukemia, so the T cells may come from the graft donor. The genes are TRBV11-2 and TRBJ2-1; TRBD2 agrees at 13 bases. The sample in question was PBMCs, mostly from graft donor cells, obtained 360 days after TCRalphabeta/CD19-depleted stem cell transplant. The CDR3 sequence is CASSLVYGSTSGRGGEQFF. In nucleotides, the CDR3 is TGTGCCAGCAGCTTAGTGTATGGGTCTACTAGCGGGAGGGGAGGTGAGCAGTTCTTC.